Below are 30 T cell receptor beta chains sequenced from a single sample in a study of shared clonotypes between healthy human individuals. Using immunoSEQ multiplex PCR, the repertoire was profiled, and TCRdb retains in-frame clones only, with some absent. This table has roughly 2.6 million clones, more than 90% appearing once. The sequenced sample was naive CD4+ T cells sorted from blood. Specified subset: CD45RA+ positively selected. These receptors were collected from a man between 18 and 29 years old in good health.

As regards this clone: Other DNA sequences in the sample encode the same CDR3. This chain connects TRBV5-1 to TRBJ2-7, with no clear D. Germline V gene lookup returns CDR1 SGHRS and CDR2 YFSETQ. Trimming took off 0 bases at V and 4 bases at J, with 5 bases between the two ends. The CDR3 length is 12 residues. As DNA, the CDR3 is TGCGCCAGCAGCTTGGGTGGGTACGAGCAGTACTTC. This encodes CASSLGGYEQYF.

The V gene is TRBV19, the J gene TRBJ2-7; the D is unclear. The CDR3 has 14 amino acids. The V and J ends lost 3 bases and 0 bases respectively, with 9 bases between them. Germline V gene sequence: CDR1 LNHDA, CDR2 SQIVND (reference sequence). The CDR3 sequence is CASSIGRSSYEQYF. CDR3 in DNA: TGTGCCAGTAGTATCGGACGGAGCTCCTACGAGCAGTACTTC.

The chain is built from TRBV27 and TRBJ1-2; 7 bases agree with TRBD1. The CDR3 covers 14 residues. Germline CDR1 and CDR2: MNHEY and SMNVEV (reference sequence). The J segment lost 5 bases and the V segment lost 5 bases, leaving 8 bases of the junction unmatched. Here the CDR3 DNA reads TGTGCCAGCAGTCCCCGGGACAGCTTTTATGGCTACACCTTC. This codes for CASSPRDSFYGYTF.

The chain recombines TRBV18 with TRBJ2-2, with D possibly called TRBD1 or TRBD2 (5 bases each). The CDR3 runs to 15 residues. Trimming stripped 5 bases from V and 0 bases from J, with 10 bases between. Looked up from germline, CDR1 is KGHSH and CDR2 is LQKENI. The CDR3 coding sequence is TGTGCCAGCTCAACGAGGGGAACGAACACCGGGGAGCTGTTTTTT. It yields the protein CASSTRGTNTGELFF.

About this clone: Other DNA sequences in this sample translate to the same CDR3. This rearrangement joins TRBV19 to TRBJ1-5; D is uncertain. Germline loops: CDR1 LNHDA, CDR2 SQIVND (reference sequence). This CDR3 has 15 amino acids. Trimming removed 4 bases from V and 0 bases from J, with 10 bases in between. CDR3 DNA sequence: TGTGCCAGTAGTACGGCCGGGTATAGCAATCAGCCCCAGCATTTT. It codes for CASSTAGYSNQPQHF.

This chain links TRBV30 with TRBJ2-5; D is perhaps TRBD2 (7 bases). This CDR3 comprises 14 residues. Germline-derived CDR1 and CDR2 are GTSNPN and SVGIG (reference sequence). The ends were cut back, 1 base at V and 5 bases at J, with 14 bases in the middle. DNA of the CDR3: TGTGCCTGGAGTGGGGCCAGGGGAGGGGAGACCCAGTACTTC. Translating gives CAWSGARGGETQYF.

In this sample, this clone turned up once. V usage is TRBV4-3 and J usage is TRBJ1-2; no clear D. This CDR3 has 13 residues. Trimming left V 0 bases short and J 7 bases short, with 9 bases between. In germline, CDR1 is LGHNA, CDR2 YSLEER. In nucleotides, the CDR3 is TGCGCCAGCAGCCAAGATGGATTTGCTGGCTACACCTTC. This encodes CASSQDGFAGYTF.

V usage is TRBV30 and J usage is TRBJ1-1; D unclear. The CDR3 is 13 residues long. The V end was cut by 1 base, the J end by 3 bases, with 9 bases between. CDR1 is GTSNPN, CDR2 SVGIG, per germline (reference sequence). The CDR3 sequence: CAWSALEDTEAFF. CDR3 sequence (DNA): TGTGCCTGGAGTGCACTGGAAGACACTGAAGCTTTCTTT.

As DNA, the CDR3 is TGTGCCAGCAGTTTTGGCCTCTTATCCTACGAGCAGTACTTC. Its protein product is CASSFGLLSYEQYF. The chain carries TRBV28 and TRBJ2-7; D ambiguous. Trimming pared 3 bases from V and 1 base from J, leaving 10 bases between. The CDR3 spans 14 residues. Germline V gene data show CDR1 as MDHEN and CDR2 as SYDVKM.

As DNA, the CDR3 is TGTGCCAGCAGTGAATTATCTAGGGCCGGGGATACGCAGTATTTT. It is translated as CASSELSRAGDTQYF. The chain recombines TRBV25-1 with TRBJ2-3; D call uncertain. The V gene's germline CDR1 is MGHDK and CDR2 SYGVNS. V was pared by 1 base and J by 6 bases, with 14 bases between. This CDR3 spans 15 amino acids.

The rearrangement uses TRBV5-1 and TRBJ2-5; tentative D call: TRBD2 (6 bases). The CDR3 loop spans 15 amino acids. With 4 bases removed from V and 3 bases from J, the gap between germline ends came to 16 bases. The germline gives CDR1 SGHRS, CDR2 YFSETQ. CDR3 residues: CASSGDGGREETQYF. The CDR3 DNA reads as TGCGCCAGCAGCGGCGACGGGGGTAGGGAAGAGACCCAGTACTTC.

This clone was counted between two and nine times. The sample contains more than one DNA sequence encoding this CDR3. V is TRBV7-9 and J is TRBJ1-5; D gene ambiguous. Germline loops: CDR1 SEHNR, CDR2 FQNEAQ (reference sequence). V shed 1 base and J shed 5 bases, with 6 bases lying between them. The CDR3 runs 13 residues. The CDR3 DNA reads TGTGCCAGCAGCTTAGGGGCCGATCAGCCCCAGCATTTT. Residues: CASSLGADQPQHF.

This clone appeared a single time. The rearrangement links TRBV6-5 to TRBJ1-3; no clear D. CDR3 length: 13 amino acids. The germline V and J ends were trimmed by 11 bases and 0 bases, with 11 bases remaining between them. CDR1 is MNHEY and CDR2 is SVGAGI in the germline V gene. The CDR3 reads CAVRRGSGNTIYF. The CDR3 DNA is TGTGCCGTGCGCCGGGGCTCTGGAAACACCATATATTTT.

The J gene is TRBJ2-4, the V gene TRBV9; D could derive from TRBD1 or TRBD2 (5 bases each). The germline CDR1 and CDR2 sequences are SGDLS and YYNGEE. Trimming stripped 4 bases from V and 3 bases from J, with 14 bases between. The CDR3 runs 15 residues. This CDR3 is CASSRLRDGKNIQYF. CDR3 nucleotide sequence: TGTGCCAGCAGCCGACTTCGGGACGGCAAAAACATTCAGTACTTC.

The chain carries TRBV10-1 and TRBJ2-1; D is unresolved. CDR3 length: 14 amino acids. Germline lookup yields CDR1 WNHNN and CDR2 SYGVQD (reference sequence). The V end lost 0 bases, the J end lost 8 bases, and 11 bases lay between the germline ends. The CDR3 sequence is CASSESRWVHEQFF. CDR3 bases: TGCGCCAGCAGTGAGTCTCGGTGGGTGCATGAGCAGTTCTTC.

The genes are TRBV30 and TRBJ1-2, with TRBD1 matching over 7 bases. Germline V gene lookup returns CDR1 GTSNPN and CDR2 SVGIG (reference sequence). The CDR3 is made up of 12 amino acids. Trimming at V came to 2 bases and at J to 8 bases, leaving 5 bases not matched to a gene. The DNA for the CDR3 is TGTGCCTGGAGTACAAGGGACAGAGGCTACACCTTC. Translating gives CAWSTRDRGYTF.

CDR3: CASSVVGNQPQHF. As DNA, the CDR3 is TGTGCCAGCAGCGTAGTCGGCAATCAGCCCCAGCATTTT. V and J are TRBV9 and TRBJ1-5; D remains unclear. Germline V gene data show CDR1 as SGDLS and CDR2 as YYNGEE. With 0 bases removed from V and 2 bases from J, the gap between germline ends came to 3 bases. The CDR3 is 13 residues long.

With regard to this clone: This sample also contains other DNA sequences that code for the same CDR3. The chain employs TRBV5-4 and TRBJ1-6; TRBD1 might be the D (6 bases). V was pared by 0 bases and J by 0 bases, with 10 bases between. The germline CDR1 and CDR2 sequences are SGHNT and YYREEE (reference sequence). CDR3 length equals 17 residues. Written as DNA, the CDR3 is TGTGCCAGCAGCTTGGGGGGGGCAAGCTCCTATAATTCACCCCTCCACTTT. This gives the protein CASSLGGASSYNSPLHF.

This clone was observed a few times. The rearrangement joins TRBV30 to TRBJ1-1; D remains unclear. With 3 bases removed from V and 1 base from J, the gap between germline ends came to 6 bases. This CDR3 region has 12 residues. CDR1 is GTSNPN and CDR2 is SVGIG in the germline V gene (reference sequence). CDR3 sequence (DNA): TGTGCCTGGAGAAATGGGAACACTGAAGCTTTCTTT. Translating it yields CAWRNGNTEAFF.

The genes are TRBV5-1 and TRBJ2-3; D uncertain. This CDR3 region has 14 residues. V lost 9 bases, J lost 0 bases, and 14 bases lay in between. The germline CDR1 and CDR2 sequences are SGHRS and YFSETQ. The CDR3 DNA sequence: TGCGCCACCGCGCTAGGTTGGAGCACAGATACGCAGTATTTT. Translated: CATALGWSTDTQYF.

The chain couples TRBV11-2 to TRBJ1-5; 7 nucleotides align to TRBD1. The CDR3 loop spans 13 amino acids. Germline V CDR1 and CDR2: SGHAT, FQNNGV. The V segment lost 4 bases and the J segment 5 bases; nucleotides outside the gene matches: 2. The CDR3 loop reads CASSSQGDQPQHF. CDR3 nucleotide sequence: TGTGCCAGCAGCTCTCAGGGGGATCAGCCCCAGCATTTT.

The genes are TRBV19 and TRBJ2-3, with 7 bases identical to TRBD1. V lost 4 bases to trimming and J lost 3 bases; unmatched junction nucleotides: 7. This CDR3 spans 15 amino acids. Germline loops: CDR1 LNHDA, CDR2 SQIVND (reference sequence). The CDR3: CASSTSTGRTDTQYF. The CDR3, as DNA: TGTGCCAGTAGTACCTCGACAGGGAGAACAGATACGCAGTATTTT. The complete variable domain, with remaining parts taken from reference TRBV19 and TRBJ2-3, reads DGGITQSPKYLFRKEGQNVTLSCEQNLNHDAMYWYRQDPGQGLRLIYYSQIVNDFQKGDIAEGYSVSREKKESFPLTVTSAQKNPTAFYLCASSTSTGRTDTQYFGPGTRLTVL.

As concerns this clone: In the same sample, other DNA sequences code for this CDR3. This chain connects TRBV5-1 to TRBJ2-5; D gene uncertain. Germline-derived CDR1 and CDR2 are SGHRS and YFSETQ. There are 14 residues in the CDR3. V lost 0 bases and J lost 1, with 7 bases in between. The CDR3 DNA reads as TGCGCCAGCAGCTTGGAAGGCTTCCAAGAGACCCAGTACTTC. Protein sequence: CASSLEGFQETQYF.

The chain carries TRBV25-1 and TRBJ2-7; D gene uncertain. This CDR3 has 14 residues. V lost 0 bases and J 3 bases, leaving 9 bases between the germline ends. The germline CDR1 and CDR2 sequences are MGHDK and SYGVNS. The CDR3 region is CASSEYARNYEQYF. CDR3 coding DNA: TGTGCCAGCAGTGAATACGCTCGTAACTACGAGCAGTACTTC.

The gene calls are TRBV7-2 and TRBJ2-5; 13 bases are a match to TRBD2. The V and J ends lost 4 bases and 1 base, in that order; junction bases with no gene match: 3. The CDR3 is made up of 16 amino acids. CDR1 and CDR2 from the germline V gene are SGHTA and FQGNSA. The CDR3 is CASSSTSGRAQETQYF. The DNA of the CDR3 is TGTGCCAGCAGCTCCACTAGCGGGAGGGCCCAAGAGACCCAGTACTTC.

Concerning this clone itself: Other nucleotide sequences in the sample specify the same CDR3. The V call is TRBV18, the J call TRBJ1-2; D is uncertain. V lost 3 bases to trimming and J lost 0 bases, with 11 bases between them. Germline V gene lookup returns CDR1 KGHSH and CDR2 LQKENI. The CDR3 is 15 residues long. The DNA for the CDR3 is TGTGCCAGCTCACCGACAACGGGAGCTAACTATGGCTACACCTTC. As protein: CASSPTTGANYGYTF.

V gene TRBV29-1 combines with J gene TRBJ2-1; D gene ambiguous. Germline loops: CDR1 SQVTM, CDR2 ANQGSEA. The CDR3 is made up of 13 amino acids. V was cut by 7 bases and J by 7 bases, with 17 bases left in between. The CDR3 is CSAASVSRNEQFF. The CDR3 DNA follows: TGCAGCGCTGCATCGGTGAGTCGGAATGAGCAGTTCTTC.

The chain links TRBV19 to TRBJ2-3; a weak D match, TRBD2 (6 bases). Trimming stripped 5 bases from V and 0 bases from J, with 12 bases between. From germline, CDR1 is LNHDA and CDR2 SQIVND (reference sequence). The CDR3 covers 15 residues. CDR3 sequence (DNA): TGTGCCAGTAGTCCCCTAGCGAGTAGCACAGATACGCAGTATTTT. This sequence encodes CASSPLASSTDTQYF.

This clone has only one observation. Other DNA sequences in this sample translate to the same CDR3. The chain carries TRBV7-2 and TRBJ1-3, with 7 bases fitting TRBD1. This CDR3 is built from 15 residues. The junction had 4 bases not matched to a gene; V was cut back by 5 bases and J by 0 bases. Per the germline V gene, CDR1 is SGHTA and CDR2 is FQGNSA. CDR3 sequence reads: CASSSTGVSGNTIYF. The CDR3 DNA sequence: TGTGCCAGCAGCAGCACAGGGGTCTCTGGAAACACCATATATTTT. Based on the CDR3 plus reference TRBV7-2 and TRBJ1-3, the full variable domain is GAGVSQSPSNKVTEKGKDVELRCDPISGHTALYWYRQSLGQGLEFLIYFQGNSAPDKSGLPSDRFSAERTGGSVSTLTIQRTQQEDSAVYLCASSSTGVSGNTIYFGEGSWLTVV.

The chain recombines TRBV15 with TRBJ2-2; unclear D gene. Trimming removed 1 base from V and 5 bases from J, with 11 bases in between. CDR3 length: 15 residues. Germline values: CDR1 LNHNV, CDR2 YYDKDF (reference sequence). The CDR3, as DNA: TGTGCCACCAGCAGAGGGCCGGTGGGGACCGGGGAGCTGTTTTTT. This sequence encodes CATSRGPVGTGELFF.